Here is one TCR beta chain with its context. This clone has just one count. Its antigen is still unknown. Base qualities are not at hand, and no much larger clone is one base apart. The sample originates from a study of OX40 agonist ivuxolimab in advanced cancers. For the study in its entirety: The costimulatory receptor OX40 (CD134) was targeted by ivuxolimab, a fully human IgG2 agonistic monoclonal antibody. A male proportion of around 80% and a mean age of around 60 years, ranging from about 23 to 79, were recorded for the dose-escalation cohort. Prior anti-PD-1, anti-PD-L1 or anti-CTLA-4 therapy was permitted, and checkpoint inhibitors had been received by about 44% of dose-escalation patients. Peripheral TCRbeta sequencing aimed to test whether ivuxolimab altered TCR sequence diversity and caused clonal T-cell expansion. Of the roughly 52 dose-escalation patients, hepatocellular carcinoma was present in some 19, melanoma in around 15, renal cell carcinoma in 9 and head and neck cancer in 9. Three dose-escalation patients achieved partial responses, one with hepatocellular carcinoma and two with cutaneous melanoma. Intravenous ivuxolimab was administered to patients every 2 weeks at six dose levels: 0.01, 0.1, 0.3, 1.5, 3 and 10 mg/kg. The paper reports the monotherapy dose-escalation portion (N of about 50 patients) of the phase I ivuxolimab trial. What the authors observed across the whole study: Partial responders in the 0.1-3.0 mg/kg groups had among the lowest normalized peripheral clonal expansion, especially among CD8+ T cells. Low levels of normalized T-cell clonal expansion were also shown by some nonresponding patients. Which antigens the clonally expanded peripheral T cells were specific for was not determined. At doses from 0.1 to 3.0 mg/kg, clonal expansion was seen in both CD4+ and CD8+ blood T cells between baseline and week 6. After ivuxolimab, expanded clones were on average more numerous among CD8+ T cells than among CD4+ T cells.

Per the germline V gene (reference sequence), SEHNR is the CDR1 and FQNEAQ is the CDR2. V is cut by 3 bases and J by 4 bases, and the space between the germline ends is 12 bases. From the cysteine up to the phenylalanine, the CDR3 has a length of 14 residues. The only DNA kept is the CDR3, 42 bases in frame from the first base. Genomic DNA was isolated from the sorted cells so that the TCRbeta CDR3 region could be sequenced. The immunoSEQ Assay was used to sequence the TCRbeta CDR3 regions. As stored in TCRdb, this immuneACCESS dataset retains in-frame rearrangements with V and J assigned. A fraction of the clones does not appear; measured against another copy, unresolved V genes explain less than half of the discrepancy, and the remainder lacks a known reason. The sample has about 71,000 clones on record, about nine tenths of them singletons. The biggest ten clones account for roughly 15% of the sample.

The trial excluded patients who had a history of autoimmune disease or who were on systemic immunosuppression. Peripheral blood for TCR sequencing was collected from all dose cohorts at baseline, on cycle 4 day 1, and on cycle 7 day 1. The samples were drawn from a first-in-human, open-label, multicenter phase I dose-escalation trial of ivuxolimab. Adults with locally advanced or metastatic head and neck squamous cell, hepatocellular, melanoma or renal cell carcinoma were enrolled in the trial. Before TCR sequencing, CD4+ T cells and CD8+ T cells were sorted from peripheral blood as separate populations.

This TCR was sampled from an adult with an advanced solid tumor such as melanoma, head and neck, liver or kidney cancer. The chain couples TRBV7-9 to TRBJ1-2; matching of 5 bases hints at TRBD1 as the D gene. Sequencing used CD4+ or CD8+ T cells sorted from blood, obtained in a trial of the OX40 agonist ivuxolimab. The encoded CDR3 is CASSFSDSIYGYTF. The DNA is TGTGCCAGCAGCTTTAGCGACAGCATCTATGGCTACACCTTC.